This T cell receptor beta chain was recovered during a study of cytomegalovirus exposure and HLA in healthy donors. Turning to the study itself: Per a later analysis, the 550 to 850 first-cohort and 120 validation repertoires shared one platform.

Study-wide results and caveats: Cytomegalovirus association was assigned to about 150 TCR beta chains. Most TCR sequences showed up rarely, but some public TCRs showed up in many donors.

On this clone: The antigen is not known.

The donors were members of the validation cohort, which comprised roughly 130 subjects and was separate from the first cohort of roughly 700 subjects. TCRdb keeps only in-frame clones here, not all; method: immunoSEQ multiplex PCR. In the table there are roughly 150,000 clones, around 90% of which are singletons. The germline gives CDR1 SGHRS, CDR2 YFSETQ. V trimming: 3 bases; J trimming: 0 bases; junction bases outside the gene matches: 8. The CDR3 has 18 amino acids. The rearrangement links TRBV5-1 to TRBJ2-1, with TRBD2 matching 11 bases. This TCR was sampled from a young woman in good health and CMV-seropositive. What was sequenced was PBMCs. CDR3 bases: TGCGCCAGCAGCTCGTGGACCGGGACTAGCGGCTCCTACAATGAGCAGTTCTTC. Translation: CASSSWTGTSGSYNEQFF.